This T cell receptor (beta chain) was observed in a study of T cell responses to AZD1222 COVID-19 vaccine. Study-level points and caveats: Spike-wide coverage was observed for vaccine-associated CD4 TCRs, with dominant responses at 160-218 and 743-854. The donors showed a predominance of white British ancestry and of females, with possible underestimation of clonal diversity.

The CDR3 contains 14 residues. The V and J ends lost 7 bases and 1 base respectively, with 10 bases between them. Germline CDR1 WSHSY, CDR2 SAAADI. On this clone: What it recognizes is unknown.

Using immunoSEQ multiplex PCR, the repertoire was profiled, and TCRdb retains in-frame clones only, with some absent. The data hold 100,000 or so clones, with 85% to 90% observed a single time. This chain links TRBV10-2 with TRBJ2-2; D could derive from TRBD1 or TRBD2 (5 bases each). Material: peripheral blood, obtained on day 0 of AZD1222 vaccination. This TCR was sampled from an adult in good health. CDR3 sequence (DNA): TGCGCCAGCATTGGGGGAAAGAACACCGGGGAGCTGTTTTTT. The encoded protein is CASIGGKNTGELFF.